This T cell receptor beta chain was retrieved from a study of shared clonotypes between healthy human individuals. As for this clone: The antigen is not known.

CDR3 length: 13 residues. Trimming cost V 5 bases and J 6 bases; bases outside gene matches: 5. From germline, CDR1 is MDHEN and CDR2 SYDVKM. Terminally differentiated effector memory CD45RA+ cells were excluded by CCR7 positive selection of CD45RO-negative cells. Overall study results and limits: Blood was the only sampled material, and tissue repertoires likely differ.

TCRdb's table, derived via immunoSEQ multiplex PCR, lists solely in-frame clones and lacks some. The data show more than 500,000 clones, with 90% to 95% seen just once and over 0.09% held by the top ten. Sequenced input: naive CD8+ T cells sorted from blood. The gene calls are TRBV28 and TRBJ1-2, with 8 bases fitting TRBD1. This clonotype was sampled from a woman aged 25 to 45 in good health. The CDR3 coding sequence is TGTGCCAGCAGTACCGGGACAGGAAATGGCTACACCTTC. Translation gives CASSTGTGNGYTF.